This T cell receptor beta chain was recovered during a study of response to subunit inactivated influenza vaccine. Overall study results and limits: New T cells are recruited in small numbers by each seasonal influenza vaccination, according to the authors' suggestion.

One entry per CDR3 protein, called by TCRdb with MiXCR from the RT-PCR reads. The top ten hold 11% of the sample, which has 700,000 to 800,000 distinct CDR3 sequences, approximately 18% seen once. Deletions cut 4 bases from V and 2 bases from J, with 8 bases between. CDR1 is LNHNV and CDR2 is YYDKDF in the germline V gene (reference sequence). CDR3 length equals 13 residues. As to this clonotype: Antigen unknown.

The chain links TRBV15 to TRBJ2-5; no clear D gene. Sequenced here: PBMCs from blood, sampled roughly 5 days after vaccination. The source of this sequence is a man aged 45-65 years who received an inactivated influenza vaccine. The CDR3 region is CATSIAGQETQYF. The CDR3 DNA reads TGTGCCACCAGCATAGCAGGTCAAGAGACCCAGTACTTC.